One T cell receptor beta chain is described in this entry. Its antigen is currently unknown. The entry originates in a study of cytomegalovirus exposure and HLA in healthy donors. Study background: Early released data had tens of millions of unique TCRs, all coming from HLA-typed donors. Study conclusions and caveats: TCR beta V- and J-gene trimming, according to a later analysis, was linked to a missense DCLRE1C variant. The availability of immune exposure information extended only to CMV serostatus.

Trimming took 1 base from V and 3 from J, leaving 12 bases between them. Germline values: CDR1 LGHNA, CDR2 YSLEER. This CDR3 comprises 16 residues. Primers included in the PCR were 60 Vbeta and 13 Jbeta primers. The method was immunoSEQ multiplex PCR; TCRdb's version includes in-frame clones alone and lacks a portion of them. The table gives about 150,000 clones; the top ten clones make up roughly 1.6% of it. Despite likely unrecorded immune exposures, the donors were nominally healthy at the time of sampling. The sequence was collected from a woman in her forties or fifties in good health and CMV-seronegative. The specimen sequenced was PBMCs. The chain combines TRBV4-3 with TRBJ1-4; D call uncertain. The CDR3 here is CASSQGERAANEKLFF. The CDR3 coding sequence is TGCGCCAGCAGCCAAGGCGAGAGGGCGGCTAATGAAAAACTGTTTTTT.